This T cell receptor beta chain was captured in a study of metastatic and nonmetastatic thyroid tumors. Across the whole study: The authors compared repertoires across blood and tumor or nodule tissue from malignant and benign thyroid patients.

Study processing details: A classifier for distant metastasis in papillary thyroid cancer was constructed using CDR3 differences observed across clinicopathological groups. TCRdb redid the clone calls on the PCR reads using MiXCR. The V and J calls were not made by the authors but by TCRdb's processing. Of 19,000 or so clones in the sample, over 25% were seen once. Ahead of thyroid surgery, no patient had received treatment of any kind. The germline V gene has CDR1 LGHNA and CDR2 YSLEER. There are 16 residues in the CDR3. Trimming took 1 base from V and 10 from J; bases not matched to a gene: 10. This clone came up many times. The antigen is unknown. Broader study findings: Significantly higher TCR beta diversity was reportedly seen in malignant thyroid tumors than benign nodules, in blood and tumor.

The V gene is TRBV4-3, the J gene TRBJ2-1, with 10 bases identical to TRBD2. The sequenced sample was blood. The source of this sequence is a female donor with papillary thyroid cancer or a benign thyroid nodule (not recorded which). Some clones in this sample may be carry-over from other donors' samples. CDR3: CASSQGSSGGAHEQFF. In DNA form, the CDR3 reads TGCGCCAGCAGCCAAGGGTCAAGCGGGGGGGCTCACGAGCAGTTCTTC.